The rows below give T cell receptor beta chains drawn from one sample of a study of blood T cell repertoires in COVID-19. Only in-frame clones appear in the TCRdb table, and some are missing; sequencing was by immunoSEQ multiplex PCR. This sample has hundreds of thousands of clones, with 89% found just once. The specimen sequenced was peripheral blood. Receptor source: a young man with COVID-19, enrolled during active disease. The CDR3 runs from the conserved cysteine through the conserved F or W. The D gene is left open where the match is weak. Rows give clone size only sometimes, using once, few, many, or a class for an expanded clone.

NA | TRBJ1-1 | NA | TRBV11-2 | TGTGCCAGCAGCCCGAAGGGGGGGTCGGCTGAAGCTTTCTTT | CASSPKGGSAEAFF
NA | TRBJ2-7 | NA | TRBV4-1 | TGCGCCAGCAGCCAAGAAACCAGGGTCTTGGGCGAGCAGTACTTC | CASSQETRVLGEQYF
NA | TRBJ2-2 | TRBD2 | TRBV24-1 | TGTGCCACCAGTGATTTTCTTGCTAGCGGGAGTAAGTGGGACACCGGGGAGCTGTTTTTT | CATSDFLASGSKWDTGELFF
NA | TRBJ1-2 | NA | TRBV2 | TGTGCCAGCAGTGAGGCGGGGTATGGCTACACCTTC | CASSEAGYGYTF
NA | TRBJ2-5 | NA | TRBV27 | TGTGCCAGCAGCCCTCTCCAAGAGACCCAGTACTTC | CASSPLQETQYF
NA | TRBJ2-3 | NA | TRBV21-1 | TGTGCCAGCAGCAAAGAAGGGAGGGCCGTTATGGCAGATACGCAGTATTTT | CASSKEGRAVMADTQYF
NA | TRBJ2-7 | NA | TRBV13 | TGTGCCAGCAGCTTAGAGGGAGACAGGTCGGGATACTACGAGCAGTACTTC | CASSLEGDRSGYYEQYF
NA | TRBJ1-6 | TRBD1 | TRBV27 | TGTGCCAGCCAGGGGGGCAGCTCCTATAATTCACCCCTCCACTTT | CASQGGSSYNSPLHF
NA | TRBJ2-1 | TRBD1 | TRBV10-2 | TGCGCCAGCAGTGAGTCGCTGATGACAGGGGGCGATGAGCAGTTCTTC | CASSESLMTGGDEQFF
once | TRBJ2-1 | TRBD2 | TRBV7-3 | TGTGCCAGCAGCGCGGGGGGGACCTACAATGAGCAGTTCTTC | CASSAGGTYNEQFF
NA | TRBJ2-2 | NA | TRBV6-5 | TGTGCCAGCGGGAGCTACACCGGGGAGCTGTTTTTT | CASGSYTGELFF
NA | TRBJ2-1 | TRBD1 | TRBV28 | TGTGCCAGCAGTACTCCCGGGACAGGGGGCCATGAGCAGTTCTTC | CASSTPGTGGHEQFF
NA | TRBJ2-1 | TRBD1 | TRBV4-1 | TGCGCCAGCAGCCAAGCCTTCAGGGACAGATCCTCCTACAATGAGCAGTTCTTC | CASSQAFRDRSSYNEQFF
NA | TRBJ2-3 | TRBD2 | TRBV5-6 | TGTGCCAGCAGCAGACTAGCCTTGAGCACAGATACGCAGTATTTT | CASSRLALSTDTQYF
NA | TRBJ2-7 | NA | TRBV6-1 | TGTGCCAGCAGTGACCGGGGACTTCGCCCCTACGAGCAGTACTTC | CASSDRGLRPYEQYF